These 21 T cell receptor beta chains came from one sample sequenced in a study of T cells after yellow fever vaccination. Each CDR3 protein is one row after TCRdb ran MiXCR on the 5' RACE reads. In the table there are almost 30,000 distinct CDR3 sequences, 5% of which are singletons. Sequences were derived from CD8+ T cells sorted from PBMCs, sampled 10 days after the yellow fever booster vaccination. Receptors were obtained from a man under 40 who received the YFV17D yellow fever vaccine.

This clonotype was detected ten times or more. The chain uses TRBV15 and TRBJ2-3; D is perhaps TRBD2 (6 bases). V dropped 3 bases and J dropped 8 bases, with 15 bases sitting between them. The CDR3 totals 14 residues. Germline loops: CDR1 LNHNV, CDR2 YYDKDF (reference sequence). This CDR3 is CATSSGGRMGTQYF. The CDR3 DNA reads as TGTGCCACCAGCAGCGGGGGACGAATGGGTACGCAGTATTTT.

This clonotype was observed at least ten times. The chain employs TRBV5-1 and TRBJ2-7; D may be TRBD2 (5 bases). The CDR3 runs to 16 residues. The V end was cut by 4 bases, the J end by 1 base, with 18 bases between. The germline V gene has CDR1 SGHRS and CDR2 YFSETQ. CDR3 amino acids: CASSPGSGIESYEQYF. The CDR3 coding sequence is TGCGCCAGCAGCCCGGGGTCGGGGATCGAGTCCTACGAGCAGTACTTC. Combining the CDR3 with reference TRBV5-1 and TRBJ2-7 gives the whole variable domain KAGVTQTPRYLIKTRGQQVTLSCSPISGHRSVSWYQQTPGQGLQFLFEYFSETQRNKGNFPGRFSGRQFSNSRSEMNVSTLELGDSALYLCASSPGSGIESYEQYFGPGTRLTVT.

This clonotype has ten or more counts. The chain combines TRBV12-3 or TRBV12-4 with TRBJ2-7; weak D call: TRBD1 (5 bases). Between the trimmed V and J ends, which lost 6 bases and 2 bases, there was a span of 17 bases. This CDR3 is 15 amino acids long. CDR3 sequence reads: CASRPTGTAAYEQYF. Here the CDR3 DNA reads TGTGCCAGCAGACCAACAGGCACGGCCGCCTACGAGCAGTACTTC.

V is TRBV28 and J is TRBJ1-5, with D hard to call. Germline V lookup: CDR1 MDHEN, CDR2 SYDVKM. Between the trimmed V and J ends, which lost 7 bases and 6 bases, there was a span of 16 bases. This CDR3 comprises 14 residues. CDR3 protein: CASNAGASGQPQHF. DNA of the CDR3: TGTGCCAGCAATGCGGGCGCGTCGGGTCAGCCCCAGCATTTT.

This clonotype was picked up many times. The chain carries TRBV12-5 and TRBJ1-5; the match to TRBD1 covers 8 bases. CDR3 length equals 16 residues. V shed 7 bases, J shed 1 base, and the junction held 9 bases outside the gene matches. CDR1 LGHNT and CDR2 FRNRAP come from the germline V gene. For the CDR3, the DNA is TGTGCTAGTGCCTTGGGCGGACAGGGAAGCAATCAGCCCCAGCATTTT. This sequence encodes CASALGGQGSNQPQHF.

This clonotype was seen ten or more times. The V and J genes are TRBV5-1 and TRBJ2-7; 7 bases map to TRBD1. The CDR3 spans 14 residues. The V gene end was trimmed by 2 bases and the J gene end by 7 bases; junction bases not matched to a gene: 9. Germline CDR1 and CDR2: SGHRS and YFSETQ. This CDR3 reads CASSLAEGGQEQYF. The CDR3 nucleotides read TGCGCCAGCAGCTTAGCGGAAGGGGGCCAAGAGCAGTACTTC.

This clonotype was seen many times. The rearrangement uses TRBV20-1 and TRBJ1-1; 8 bases are shared with TRBD1. There are 14 residues in the CDR3. Losses at the gene ends were 0 bases for V and 5 bases for J; bases not matched to a gene: 5. Germline values: CDR1 DFQATT, CDR2 SNEGSKA (reference sequence). The DNA of the CDR3 is TGCAGTGCTAGAGACAGGACAGGGAAGACTGAAGCTTTCTTT. This translates into CSARDRTGKTEAFF.

This clonotype was counted ten times or more. The CDR3 DNA sequence: TGCGCCAGCAGCGAGGACAGGTTCTACGAGCAGTACTTC. Translation: CASSEDRFYEQYF. The rearrangement links TRBV5-1 to TRBJ2-7; 7 bases map to TRBD1. V lost 4 bases, J lost 3 bases, and 4 bases stayed unmatched. Germline CDR1 SGHRS, CDR2 YFSETQ. CDR3 length: 13 residues. The whole variable domain, filled in from reference TRBV5-1 and TRBJ2-7, reads KAGVTQTPRYLIKTRGQQVTLSCSPISGHRSVSWYQQTPGQGLQFLFEYFSETQRNKGNFPGRFSGRQFSNSRSEMNVSTLELGDSALYLCASSEDRFYEQYFGPGTRLTVT.

This clonotype has a count of ten or more. The V and J genes are TRBV5-1 and TRBJ2-7, with D perhaps TRBD2 (5 bases). V shed 0 bases and J shed 0 bases, with 13 bases lying between them. Germline assignment: CDR1 SGHRS and CDR2 YFSETQ. The CDR3 extends over 16 amino acids. CDR3 sequence (DNA): TGCGCCAGCAGCTTGGGGTCGGGAAGGAGCTCCTACGAGCAGTACTTC. This codes for CASSLGSGRSSYEQYF.

This clonotype was picked up a small number of times. V and J are TRBV3-1 and TRBJ1-2, with TRBD1 as a possible D gene (6 bases). The CDR3 contains 15 residues. The V gene's germline CDR1 is LGHDT and CDR2 YNNKEL (reference sequence). The V gene lost 0 bases and the J gene lost 3 bases, with 11 bases spanning the gap. The CDR3 DNA is TGTGCCAGCAGCCAAGATGGGGGCGCCGACTATGGCTACACCTTC. Its protein product is CASSQDGGADYGYTF.

This clonotype was seen many times. This chain links TRBV11-2 with TRBJ2-2; no reliable D call. The CDR3 runs to 13 residues. Trimming left V 5 bases short and J 2 bases short, with 6 bases between. Germline V CDR1 and CDR2: SGHAT, FQNNGV. CDR3 region: CASSPPNTGELFF. The DNA for the CDR3 is TGTGCCAGCAGCCCGCCAAACACCGGGGAGCTGTTTTTT.

This clonotype was seen at least ten times. The chain is built from TRBV3-1 and TRBJ2-7; 8 bases agree with TRBD2. The length of the CDR3 is 15 residues. Unmatched junction bases numbered 6, after V lost 2 bases and J lost 3 bases. CDR1 and CDR2 from the germline V gene are LGHDT and YNNKEL (reference sequence). CDR3 sequence (DNA): TGTGCCAGCAGCCAACCCCGGGAGGGCCACTACGAGCAGTACTTC. It translates to CASSQPREGHYEQYF.

The sample holds many counts of this clonotype. V gene TRBV27 combines with J gene TRBJ2-1; 9 bases map to TRBD2. The CDR3 is 15 amino acids. Losses at the gene ends were 2 bases for V and 6 bases for J; bases not matched to a gene: 5. Per germline, CDR1 MNHEY and CDR2 SMNVEV (reference sequence). CDR3 DNA: TGTGCCAGCAGTTTAGGCGGGAGGGGGCTCAATGAGCAGTTCTTC. Residues: CASSLGGRGLNEQFF.

This clonotype showed up many times. V usage is TRBV7-3 and J usage is TRBJ2-1, with D perhaps matching TRBD2 (6 bases). V was trimmed by 3 bases and J by 9 bases, leaving 6 bases between them. In germline, CDR1 is SGHTA, CDR2 FQGTGA. The CDR3 spans 11 residues. The CDR3 region has the DNA TGTGCCAGCAGCTTGGGGGGTGAGCAGTTCTTC. It yields the protein CASSLGGEQFF.

This clonotype was counted only a few times. The V and J genes are TRBV28 and TRBJ2-7; the match to TRBD2 covers 9 bases. V was pared by 6 bases and J by 2 bases, with 8 bases of the junction left unmatched. There are 15 residues in the CDR3. The germline CDR1 and CDR2 sequences are MDHEN and SYDVKM. The chain's CDR3 is CASSLAGGEAYEQYF. For the CDR3, the DNA is TGTGCCAGCAGCTTGGCGGGGGGGGAGGCCTACGAGCAGTACTTC.

This clonotype was recorded a few times. CDR3 amino acids: CASSTWTGTQETQYF. The DNA for the CDR3 is TGTGCCAGCAGCACCTGGACAGGGACCCAAGAGACCCAGTACTTC. V usage is TRBV5-4 and J usage is TRBJ2-5; 8 positions match TRBD1. CDR1 is SGHNT, CDR2 YYREEE, per germline (reference sequence). The CDR3 is 15 residues long. J gave up 1 base and V 4 bases, and 6 bases lay outside the gene matches. Filled out from reference TRBV5-4 and TRBJ2-5, the complete variable domain reads ETGVTQSPTHLIKTRGQQVTLRCSSQSGHNTVSWYQQALGQGPQFIFQYYREEENGRGNFPPRFSGLQFPNYSSELNVNALELDDSALYLCASSTWTGTQETQYFGPGTRLLVL.

This clonotype was seen at least ten times. The V gene is TRBV14, the J gene TRBJ2-2; D ambiguous. V was cut by 0 bases and J by 6 bases, with 8 bases left in between. The V gene's germline CDR1 is SGHDN and CDR2 FVKESK. The CDR3 is made up of 14 amino acids. The CDR3 coding sequence is TGTGCCAGCAGCCAAGATCTTGGGCCCGGGGAGCTGTTTTTT. Its translation: CASSQDLGPGELFF.

This clonotype was detected many times. At one end the junction does not follow the germline gene, possibly because of a read error. The gene calls are TRBV9 and TRBJ2-1, with D unclear. Germline-derived CDR1 and CDR2 are SGDLS and YYNGEE. The CDR3 runs to 14 residues. The CDR3, as DNA: TGTGCCAGCAGCGTAGGGGTAGCCCCAGAAGGGTTGATCTTC. It encodes CASSVGVAPEGLIF.

The table lists this clonotype with many counts. This chain connects TRBV11-2 to TRBJ2-3; maybe TRBD2 (6 bases). The CDR3 covers 15 residues. Trimming took 6 bases from V and 0 from J, leaving 13 bases between them. The germline CDR1 and CDR2 sequences are SGHAT and FQNNGV. In DNA, the CDR3 is TGTGCCAGCAGTCCGGCCGGGACTAGCACAGATACGCAGTATTTT. Translated: CASSPAGTSTDTQYF.

This clonotype was counted between two and nine times. The V gene is TRBV6-5, the J gene TRBJ1-1; TRBD1 agrees at 8 bases. This CDR3 region has 14 residues. V was pared by 3 bases and J by 6 bases, with 6 bases of the junction left unmatched. Germline-derived CDR1 and CDR2 are MNHEY and SVGAGI. CDR3 sequence (DNA): TGTGCCAGCAGTTATGGACAGGGAGACGCTGAAGCTTTCTTT. Translation gives CASSYGQGDAEAFF.

This clonotype was recorded many times. The CDR3 nucleotides are TGTGCCAGCAGCTTACCGATGAACACTGAAGCTTTCTTT. This encodes CASSLPMNTEAFF. The chain uses TRBV7-9 and TRBJ1-1; D not certain. V shed 2 bases and J shed 0 bases, with 4 bases lying between them. Germline loops: CDR1 SEHNR, CDR2 FQNEAQ (reference sequence). This CDR3 has 13 amino acids.